These 30 T cell receptor beta chains originate from one sample sequenced in a study of PD-1 blockade in classical Hodgkin lymphoma. This table comes from immunoSEQ multiplex PCR, and its TCRdb copy is limited to in-frame clones, with some not included. This sample has 25,000 or so clones, with 85% to 90% found just once. Time point given: cycle 4 day 1 (C4D1), after around six weeks of nivolumab. Every patient had relapsed following autologous stem cell transplantation, and cohorts differed in brentuximab vedotin exposure. The source material was peripheral blood mononuclear cells (PBMCs), sampled before the fourth cycle of nivolumab. These TCRs come from a human donor with classical Hodgkin lymphoma.

The rearrangement uses TRBV6-5 and TRBJ2-7; TRBD1 or TRBD2 may be the D gene (6 bases each). CDR1 and CDR2 from the germline V gene are MNHEY and SVGAGI. CDR3 size: 15 residues. Trimming left V 3 bases short and J 3 bases short, with 15 bases between. CDR3 bases: TGTGCCAGCAGTTATTTCGCGGAGGGGGGCTACGAGCAGTACTTC. Translation: CASSYFAEGGYEQYF.

This clone has only one observation. The J gene is TRBJ1-3, the V gene TRBV5-1, with 7 bases matching TRBD1. The trim removed 4 bases at V and 0 bases at J, leaving 4 bases unmatched. The length of the CDR3 is 15 residues. Germline V gives CDR1 SGHRS, CDR2 YFSETQ. CDR3 loop: CASSPGQFSGNTIYF. The DNA for the CDR3 is TGCGCCAGCAGCCCGGGACAGTTCTCTGGAAACACCATATATTTT.

The genes are TRBV29-1 and TRBJ2-3; D is undetermined. The germline V gene has CDR1 SQVTM and CDR2 ANQGSEA. The germline V and J ends were trimmed by 4 bases and 1 base, with 12 bases remaining between them. The CDR3 runs to 14 residues. CDR3 in amino acids: CSVVVRSRTDTQYF. The CDR3 DNA follows: TGCAGCGTTGTAGTCAGATCTCGCACAGATACGCAGTATTTT.

The V call is TRBV7-9, the J call TRBJ2-2, with D maybe TRBD1 (6 bases). This CDR3 region has 15 residues. The ends were cut back, 0 bases at V and 4 bases at J, with 9 bases in the middle. Germline V gene lookup returns CDR1 SEHNR and CDR2 FQNEAQ (reference sequence). The CDR3 is CASSLAGTPTGELFF. The CDR3, as DNA: TGTGCCAGCAGCTTAGCGGGGACACCCACCGGGGAGCTGTTTTTT. Together with reference TRBV7-9 and TRBJ2-2, the CDR3 gives the full variable domain: DTGVSQNPRHKITKRGQNVTFRCDPISEHNRLYWYRQTLGQGPEFLTYFQNEAQLEKSRLLSDRFSAERPKGSFSTLEIQRTEQGDSAMYLCASSLAGTPTGELFFGEGSRLTVL.

CDR3: CAWVPLGAPQETQYF. The CDR3 bases are TGTGCCTGGGTCCCATTAGGGGCACCCCAAGAGACCCAGTACTTC. The gene calls are TRBV30 and TRBJ2-5; a possible D gene is TRBD1 (5 bases). Germline CDR1 GTSNPN, CDR2 SVGIG (reference sequence). CDR3 length equals 15 residues. V lost 5 bases and J 1 base, leaving 17 bases between the germline ends.

The chain joins TRBV5-4 to TRBJ2-7; possibly TRBD1 for D (5 bases). The length of the CDR3 is 14 residues. Per the germline V gene, CDR1 is SGHNT and CDR2 is YYREEE (reference sequence). V lost 0 bases and J 5 bases, leaving 12 bases between the germline ends. The CDR3 region is CASSLVYQGNEQYF. CDR3 DNA sequence: TGTGCCAGCAGCTTGGTTTATCAGGGCAACGAGCAGTACTTC.

CDR3 DNA: TGTGCCAGCCCTCGGTGGGGCGCTGAAGCTTTCTTT. Protein: CASPRWGAEAFF. The J gene is TRBJ1-1, the V gene TRBV27; a weak D match, TRBD1 (5 bases). Germline values: CDR1 MNHEY, CDR2 SMNVEV (reference sequence). The V end lost 8 bases, the J end lost 6 bases, and 13 bases lay between the germline ends. The CDR3 contains 12 residues.

This chain links TRBV6-1 with TRBJ2-3; TRBD1 matches 9 bases. With 3 bases clipped from V and 6 bases from J, the junction kept 10 bases outside the gene matches. The germline gives CDR1 MNHNS, CDR2 SASEGT. CDR3 length: 16 amino acids. The CDR3 DNA sequence: TGTGCCAGCAGTGACAGGGGGACAGGGCTACCGGATACGCAGTATTTT. Translating gives CASSDRGTGLPDTQYF.

The gene calls are TRBV10-3 and TRBJ2-1, with 7 bases that match TRBD2. Germline V gene lookup returns CDR1 ENHRY and CDR2 SYGVKD. This CDR3 has 13 residues. J gave up 6 bases and V 6 bases, and 5 bases lay outside the gene matches. The CDR3 reads CAIRREGFNEQFF. CDR3 nucleotides: TGTGCCATCAGGAGGGAGGGTTTCAATGAGCAGTTCTTC.

This rearrangement joins TRBV5-5 to TRBJ2-3; perhaps TRBD2 as D (6 bases). Germline V gene sequence: CDR1 SGHKS, CDR2 YYEKEE (reference sequence). V gave up 0 bases and J gave up 5 bases, with 13 bases separating them. There are 15 residues in the CDR3. CDR3 loop: CASSLGVGGGDTQYF. As DNA, the CDR3 is TGTGCCAGCAGCTTGGGAGTGGGAGGAGGAGATACGCAGTATTTT.

Here the CDR3 reads CASSFGTGEGTEAFF. The CDR3 DNA reads as TGTGCCAGCAGCTTCGGGACAGGGGAGGGGACTGAAGCTTTCTTT. The chain uses TRBV7-6 and TRBJ1-1, with 10 bases that match TRBD1. Germline V gene data show CDR1 as SGHVS and CDR2 as FNYEAQ. The CDR3 has 15 amino acids. Trimming at V came to 3 bases and at J to 5 bases, leaving 6 bases not matched to a gene.

The chain combines TRBV5-1 with TRBJ2-4; the match to TRBD2 covers 15 bases. This CDR3 comprises 17 residues. Germline CDR1 is SGHRS and CDR2 is YFSETQ. V lost 1 base and J lost 6; bases outside the gene matches: 5. The CDR3 is CASSLSGLAGGLNIQYF. The CDR3 bases are TGCGCCAGCAGCTTGTCGGGACTAGCGGGAGGACTAAACATTCAGTACTTC.

V is TRBV2 and J is TRBJ2-5; 11 bases agree with TRBD2. The CDR3 length is 13 residues. The V gene's germline CDR1 is SNHLY and CDR2 FYNNEI. V lost 8 bases, J lost 5 bases, and 4 bases stayed unmatched. CDR3 loop: CASGGLAVETQYF. The CDR3 DNA reads as TGTGCCAGCGGGGGACTAGCGGTGGAGACCCAGTACTTC.

The chain joins TRBV7-8 to TRBJ2-2; no clear D gene. Germline CDR1 SGHVS, CDR2 FQNEAQ. This CDR3 is 13 amino acids long. V lost 2 bases, J lost 6 bases, and 7 bases lay in between. The CDR3 protein is CASSLFSPGELFF. CDR3 DNA: TGTGCCAGCAGCTTATTTAGCCCCGGGGAGCTGTTTTTT.

The chain links TRBV9 to TRBJ1-2; maybe TRBD1 (5 bases). The V end was cut by 0 bases, the J end by 7 bases, with 19 bases between. This CDR3 region has 16 residues. The germline V gene encodes CDR1 SGDLS and CDR2 YYNGEE. For the CDR3, the DNA is TGTGCCAGCAGCGTAGGGGTAGGGGCGCGGGAAGTTGGCTACACCTTC. This encodes CASSVGVGAREVGYTF.

The rearrangement joins TRBV5-8 to TRBJ1-2; the match to TRBD1 covers 9 bases. From germline, CDR1 is SGHTS and CDR2 YDEGEE. This CDR3 is built from 14 residues. J was trimmed by 6 bases and V by 4 bases; bases with no gene match: 7. This chain's CDR3 is CASSTTGGYDGYTF. DNA for the CDR3: TGTGCCAGCAGCACGACAGGGGGGTACGATGGCTACACCTTC.

The rearrangement links TRBV6-5 to TRBJ2-1, with 14 bases fitting TRBD2. This CDR3 has 15 amino acids. The J segment lost 7 bases and the V segment lost 5 bases, leaving 4 bases of the junction unmatched. Germline CDR1 and CDR2: MNHEY and SVGAGI. CDR3 coding DNA: TGTGCCAGCAGTATCGGACTAGCGGGAGGTAATGAGCAGTTCTTC. It encodes CASSIGLAGGNEQFF.

J is TRBJ1-4 and V is TRBV6-1; D gene uncertain. This CDR3 comprises 14 residues. V lost 0 bases and J lost 8, with 10 bases in between. From germline, CDR1 is MNHNS and CDR2 SASEGT. CDR3 protein: CASSEAMGNEKLFF. The CDR3 DNA is TGTGCCAGCAGTGAAGCGATGGGGAACGAAAAACTGTTTTTT.

V usage is TRBV19 and J usage is TRBJ2-1; 9 bases fit TRBD2. Germline V CDR1 and CDR2: LNHDA, SQIVND (reference sequence). The CDR3 sequence is 18 residues long. Trimming at V came to 0 bases and at J to 5 bases, leaving 11 bases not matched to a gene. The CDR3 reads CASSIEGSGRKKNNEQFF. The CDR3 DNA is TGTGCCAGTAGTATAGAGGGTAGCGGGAGAAAAAAGAACAATGAGCAGTTCTTC.

V gene TRBV13 combines with J gene TRBJ2-5; TRBD2 agrees at 9 bases. The V gene end was trimmed by 1 base and the J gene end by 8 bases; junction bases not matched to a gene: 5. Germline CDR1 reads PRHDT; CDR2 reads FYEKMQ (reference sequence). The CDR3 has 14 amino acids. In DNA, the CDR3 is TGTGCCAGCAGCTTAGAGGGCGGGGGGGCCACCCAGTACTTC. The encoded protein is CASSLEGGGATQYF.

This clone was seen only once. The chain has TRBV5-4 and TRBJ2-5; a possible D gene is TRBD2 (6 bases). The CDR3 consists of 15 residues. Germline values: CDR1 SGHNT, CDR2 YYREEE (reference sequence). Trimming stripped 4 bases from V and 5 bases from J, with 18 bases between. The CDR3 region has the DNA TGTGCCAGCAGCCCGACCGGGAGTGGGGTGGAGACCCAGTACTTC. Residues: CASSPTGSGVETQYF. Complete variable domain (other parts from reference TRBV5-4 and TRBJ2-5): ETGVTQSPTHLIKTRGQQVTLRCSSQSGHNTVSWYQQALGQGPQFIFQYYREEENGRGNFPPRFSGLQFPNYSSELNVNALELDDSALYLCASSPTGSGVETQYFGPGTRLLVL.

This clone was counted a single time. V usage is TRBV5-1 and J usage is TRBJ1-5; TRBD1 matches at 7 bases. V lost 0 bases, J lost 6 bases, and 3 bases stayed unmatched. CDR1 and CDR2 (germline): SGHRS, YFSETQ. There are 14 residues in the CDR3. The CDR3 DNA reads TGCGCCAGCAGCTTGGAAGGGGGCACTCAGCCCCAGCATTTT. It translates to CASSLEGGTQPQHF.

The chain recombines TRBV5-1 with TRBJ2-2; D may be TRBD2 (6 bases). Trimming took off 7 bases at V and 1 base at J, with 17 bases between the two ends. CDR1 is SGHRS and CDR2 is YFSETQ in the germline V gene. The CDR3 length is 16 residues. In DNA form, the CDR3 reads TGCGCCAGCCGCCTCGGGGTAGCGGTGAACACCGGGGAGCTGTTTTTT. Its translation: CASRLGVAVNTGELFF.

V usage is TRBV4-2 and J usage is TRBJ2-5; 12 bases match TRBD1. Germline V lookup: CDR1 LGHNA, CDR2 YNFKEQ. Unmatched junction bases numbered 11, after V lost 1 base and J lost 11 bases. This CDR3 has 16 amino acids. The CDR3 nucleotides are TGTGCCAGCAGCCAAGTTTTGGGGACAGGGGGCTACCAGCAGTACTTC. Amino acid sequence: CASSQVLGTGGYQQYF.

The V gene is TRBV7-3, the J gene TRBJ2-3; D perhaps matches TRBD2 (5 bases). The ends were cut back, 5 bases at V and 2 bases at J, with 14 bases in the middle. Germline values: CDR1 SGHTA, CDR2 FQGTGA. CDR3 size: 15 residues. The CDR3 DNA is TGTGCCAGCAGCCCTGCGTCTAGCCCCACAGATACGCAGTATTTT. Residues: CASSPASSPTDTQYF. Supplemented by reference TRBV7-3 and TRBJ2-3, the full variable domain reads GAGVSQTPSNKVTEKGKYVELRCDPISGHTALYWYRQSLGQGPEFLIYFQGTGAADDSGLPNDRFFAVRPEGSVSTLKIQRTERGDSAVYLCASSPASSPTDTQYFGPGTRLTVL.

The genes are TRBV2 and TRBJ1-5; D uncertain. V was pared by 3 bases and J by 0 bases, with 9 bases between. Germline V CDR1 and CDR2: SNHLY, FYNNEI. The CDR3 is made up of 15 amino acids. The CDR3 bases are TGTGCCAGCAGTGATGGGCAATATAGCAATCAGCCCCAGCATTTT. This encodes CASSDGQYSNQPQHF. Together with reference TRBV2 and TRBJ1-5, the CDR3 gives the full variable domain: EPEVTQTPSHQVTQMGQEVILRCVPISNHLYFYWYRQILGQKVEFLVSFYNNEISEKSEIFDDQFSVERPDGSNFTLKIRSTKLEDSAMYFCASSDGQYSNQPQHFGDGTRLSIL.

This chain connects TRBV2 to TRBJ2-7; D is possibly TRBD1 or TRBD2 (6 bases each). This CDR3 has 14 residues. The ends were cut back, 3 bases at V and 6 bases at J, with 15 bases in the middle. Germline V gene lookup returns CDR1 SNHLY and CDR2 FYNNEI. For the CDR3, the DNA is TGTGCCAGCAGTGAGGGGGGCAGCTTTACCGAGCAGTACTTC. The encoded protein is CASSEGGSFTEQYF. Filled out from reference TRBV2 and TRBJ2-7, the complete variable domain reads EPEVTQTPSHQVTQMGQEVILRCVPISNHLYFYWYRQILGQKVEFLVSFYNNEISEKSEIFDDQFSVERPDGSNFTLKIRSTKLEDSAMYFCASSEGGSFTEQYFGPGTRLTVT.

This clone was recorded once. The J gene is TRBJ2-2, the V gene TRBV15; D not resolved. The V end was cut by 2 bases, the J end by 6 bases, with 16 bases between. Looked up from germline, CDR1 is LNHNV and CDR2 is YYDKDF (reference sequence). There are 16 residues in the CDR3. The CDR3 coding sequence is TGTGCCACCAGCAGACAATATTTGGTTTCGGCCGGGGAGCTGTTTTTT. It codes for CATSRQYLVSAGELFF.

This chain connects TRBV6-1 to TRBJ2-7; D might be TRBD1 (6 bases). The CDR3 has 16 residues. The germline V gene encodes CDR1 MNHNS and CDR2 SASEGT. The germline V and J ends were trimmed by 0 bases and 4 bases, with 16 bases remaining between them. CDR3 bases: TGTGCCAGCAGTGAAGCGGGGCGGTGGGACATTTACGAGCAGTACTTC. Translated, it gives CASSEAGRWDIYEQYF.

This chain links TRBV11-2 with TRBJ2-2; 10 nucleotides agree with TRBD1. V lost 6 bases and J lost 4; bases outside the gene matches: 8. The CDR3 extends over 16 amino acids. Germline lookup yields CDR1 SGHAT and CDR2 FQNNGV. The CDR3 bases are TGTGCCAGCAGACCCCCGGGACAGGGGAGCACCGGGGAGCTGTTTTTT. Protein: CASRPPGQGSTGELFF.